This TCR beta chain was sequenced for a study of CD8 T cells in Susac syndrome. This CDR3 contains 13 residues. With 7 bases clipped from V and 0 bases from J, the junction kept 4 bases outside the gene matches. Looked up from germline, CDR1 is SQVTM and CDR2 is ANQGSEA. RNA was extracted with the RNeasy kit, and a quantity of about 0.5 to 1 ug was reverse transcribed using random hexamers. TCRdb reprocessed the immunoSEQ multiplex PCR reads via MiXCR and lists one record per CDR3 protein. The sample records some 150,000 distinct CDR3 sequences, about 95% being singletons. The origin of this receptor is a human donor with Susac syndrome. The sequencing sample was made of CD4+ T cells from PBMCs. V is TRBV29-1 and J is TRBJ2-3; 7 bases match TRBD1. The CDR3 region is CSGDSPSTDTQYF. The CDR3, as DNA: TGCAGCGGGGACAGCCCTAGCACAGATACGCAGTATTTT.